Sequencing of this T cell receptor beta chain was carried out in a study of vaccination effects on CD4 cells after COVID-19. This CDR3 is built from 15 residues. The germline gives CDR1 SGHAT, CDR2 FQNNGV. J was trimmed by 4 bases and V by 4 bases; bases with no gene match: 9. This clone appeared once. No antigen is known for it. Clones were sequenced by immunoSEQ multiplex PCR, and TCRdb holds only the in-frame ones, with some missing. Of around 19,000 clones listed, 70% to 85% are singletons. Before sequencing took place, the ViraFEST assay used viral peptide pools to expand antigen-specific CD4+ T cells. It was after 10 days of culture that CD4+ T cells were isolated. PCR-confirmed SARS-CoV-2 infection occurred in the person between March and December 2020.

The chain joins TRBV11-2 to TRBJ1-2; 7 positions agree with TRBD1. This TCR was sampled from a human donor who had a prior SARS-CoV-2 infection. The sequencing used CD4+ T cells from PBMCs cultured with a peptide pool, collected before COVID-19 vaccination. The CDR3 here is CASSYYRGPIYGYTF. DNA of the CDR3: TGTGCCAGCAGCTACTACAGGGGTCCGATCTATGGCTACACCTTC.